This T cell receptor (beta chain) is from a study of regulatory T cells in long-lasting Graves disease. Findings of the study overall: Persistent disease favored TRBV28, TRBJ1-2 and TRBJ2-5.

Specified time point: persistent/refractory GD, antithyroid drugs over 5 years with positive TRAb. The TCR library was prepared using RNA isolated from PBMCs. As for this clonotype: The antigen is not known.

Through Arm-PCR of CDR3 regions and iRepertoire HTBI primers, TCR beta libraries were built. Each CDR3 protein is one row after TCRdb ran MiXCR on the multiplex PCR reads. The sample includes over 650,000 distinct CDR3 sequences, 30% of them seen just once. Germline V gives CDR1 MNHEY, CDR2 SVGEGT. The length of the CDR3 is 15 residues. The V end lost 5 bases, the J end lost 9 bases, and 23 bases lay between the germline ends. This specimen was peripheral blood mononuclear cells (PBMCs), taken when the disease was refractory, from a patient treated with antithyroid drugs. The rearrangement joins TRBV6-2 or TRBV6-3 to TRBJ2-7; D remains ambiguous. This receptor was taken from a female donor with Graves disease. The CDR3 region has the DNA TGTGCCAGCAGTGAAAGGAATCTTCCCCAATCAGTGCAGTACTTC. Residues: CASSERNLPQSVQYF.